A selection of T cell receptor beta chains follows, all from one sample in a study of cytotoxic CD8 clonotypes in ibrutinib-treated CLL. The repertoire was sequenced with immunoSEQ multiplex PCR; TCRdb's copy has only in-frame clones and lacks some. The sample holds some 350,000 clones, 67% seen once. The source material was PBMCs, sampled after 36 months of ibrutinib treatment. The receptors here all came from a human donor with chronic lymphocytic leukemia. The CDR3 runs from the conserved cysteine through the conserved F or W. The D gene is left open where the match is weak. A clone size is listed for some rows: how often the clone was seen (once, few, many), or a class if it is expanded.

clone size	D gene	V gene	J gene	CDR3 protein	CDR3 DNA
once	-	TRBV4-1	TRBJ1-2	CASSQNPGLDYGYTF	TGCGCCAGCAGCCAGAACCCAGGGTTAGACTATGGCTACACCTTC
-	-	TRBV29-1	TRBJ1-2	CSVLQGRTLYGYTF	TGCAGCGTTCTACAGGGAAGGACCCTCTATGGCTACACCTTC
once	TRBD1	TRBV27	TRBJ2-3	CASSLNRGRDTQYF	TGTGCCAGCAGTTTGAACAGGGGAAGGGATACGCAGTATTTT
-	-	TRBV6-5	TRBJ2-3	CASSYSMGSYTDTQYF	TGTGCCAGCAGTTACTCGATGGGGTCCTACACAGATACGCAGTATTTT
once	-	TRBV4-1	TRBJ2-2	CASSQRGGELFF	TGCGCCAGCAGCCAACGGGGCGGGGAGCTGTTTTTT
-	-	TRBV9	TRBJ2-4	CASSAEGGGMNIQYF	TGTGCCAGCAGCGCCGAAGGAGGAGGGATGAACATTCAGTACTTC
-	TRBD1	TRBV29-1	TRBJ2-3	CSGTGGPSTDTQYF	TGCAGCGGGACAGGGGGACCCAGCACAGATACGCAGTATTTT
few	TRBD2	TRBV19	TRBJ2-1	CASRPISGTDEQFF	TGTGCCAGTCGGCCGATTAGCGGGACCGATGAGCAGTTCTTC
-	-	TRBV11-1	TRBJ2-6	CASSSYVRGSGANVLTF	TGTGCCAGCAGCTCATATGTGAGGGGGTCTGGGGCCAACGTCCTGACTTTC
once	TRBD2	TRBV7-2	TRBJ2-2	CASSSEGGRARTGELFF	TGTGCCAGCAGCTCAGAGGGCGGGAGGGCCCGTACCGGGGAGCTGTTTTTT
-	TRBD1	TRBV28	TRBJ2-1	CASSNRQGWKYEQFF	TGTGCCAGCAGCAATCGACAGGGATGGAAATATGAGCAGTTCTTC
-	TRBD1	TRBV7-2	TRBJ1-5	CASSRTGTGNSNQPQHF	TGTGCCAGCAGCAGGACCGGGACAGGTAATAGCAATCAGCCCCAGCATTTT
few	-	TRBV6-5	TRBJ2-3	CATRSADTQYF	TGTGCCACAAGGTCGGCAGATACGCAGTATTTT
few	-	TRBV14	TRBJ2-7	CASSQDRGGYEQYF	TGTGCCAGCAGCCAAGATAGAGGAGGCTACGAGCAGTACTTC
-	TRBD1	TRBV4-1	TRBJ2-7	CASSQDTTGGPYEQYF	TGCGCCAGCAGCCAAGATACGACAGGGGGCCCCTACGAGCAGTACTTC
few	-	TRBV11-3	TRBJ2-7	CASSQGDPYEQYF	TGTGCCAGCAGTCAAGGGGACCCCTACGAGCAGTACTTC
-	-	TRBV2	TRBJ1-1	CASRPEGLMGTEAFF	TGTGCCAGCAGACCTGAGGGGTTAATGGGCACTGAAGCTTTCTTT
-	TRBD2	TRBV7-6	TRBJ2-5	CASSRSGRGGANQETQYF	TGTGCCAGCAGCCGATCAGGCCGCGGGGGGGCCAACCAAGAGACCCAGTACTTC
-	TRBD2	TRBV29-1	TRBJ2-7	CSVGLAGVSQYF	TGCAGCGTTGGACTAGCGGGAGTATCGCAGTACTTC
-	-	TRBV25-1	TRBJ2-4	CASSVGAHIQYF	TGTGCCAGCAGTGTCGGAGCTCACATTCAGTACTTC
once	-	TRBV2	TRBJ2-7	CASSEAQFGGHYEQYF	TGTGCCAGCAGTGAAGCGCAGTTTGGGGGGCACTACGAGCAGTACTTC
once	TRBD1	TRBV9	TRBJ2-1	CASSDSDRGNYNEQFF	TGTGCCAGCAGCGACTCCGACAGGGGGAACTACAATGAGCAGTTCTTC
-	-	TRBV6-5	TRBJ1-2	CASSYSFGDQRPDTF	TGTGCCAGCAGTTACTCGTTTGGCGACCAACGCCCGGACACCTTC
-	TRBD2	TRBV5-1	TRBJ2-7	CASSPGLADNSYEQYF	TGCGCCAGCAGCCCCGGACTAGCGGACAACTCCTACGAGCAGTACTTC
-	TRBD1	TRBV7-9	TRBJ2-7	CASSLRTGAAYEQYF	TGTGCCAGCAGCTTAAGGACAGGGGCCGCCTACGAGCAGTACTTC
-	-	TRBV28	TRBJ2-5	CASSSHGTLQETQYF	TGTGCCAGCAGTTCTCACGGGACGTTACAAGAGACCCAGTACTTC
-	-	TRBV5-4	TRBJ1-6	CASSSDTFGNDPLHF	TGTGCCAGCAGCTCAGACACATTTGGGAATGATCCCCTCCACTTT
-	-	TRBV27	TRBJ2-2	CASSLSVVFGELFF	TGTGCCAGCAGTCTTTCGGTGGTCTTCGGGGAGCTGTTTTTT
-	-	TRBV5-4	TRBJ2-2	CASSLASSGELFF	TGTGCCAGCAGCTTGGCCTCTAGCGGGGAGCTGTTTTTT
once	-	TRBV2	TRBJ2-3	CASKFGGPSTDTQYF	TGTGCCAGCAAGTTCGGGGGACCCAGCACAGATACGCAGTATTTT
-	TRBD2	TRBV19	TRBJ2-1	CASSKGGLAGVGNYNEQFF	TGTGCCAGTAGTAAGGGGGGGCTAGCGGGAGTGGGTAACTACAATGAGCAGTTCTTC
few	-	TRBV7-8	TRBJ2-2	CASSRTGTAGELFF	TGTGCCAGCAGCCGTACCGGGACGGCCGGGGAGCTGTTTTTT
-	-	TRBV2	TRBJ1-3	CASSGDGNSGNTIYF	TGTGCCAGCAGCGGGGACGGGAACTCTGGAAACACCATATATTTT
-	-	TRBV5-6	TRBJ2-2	CASSINTGELFF	TGTGCCAGCAGCATTAACACCGGGGAGCTGTTTTTT
-	-	TRBV5-1	TRBJ1-5	CASSLTGQPQHF	TGCGCCAGCAGCTTAACGGGTCAGCCCCAGCATTTT
few	-	TRBV11-2	TRBJ1-6	CASSVDHGNSPLHF	TGTGCCAGCAGCGTAGACCATGGAAATTCACCCCTCCACTTT
-	-	TRBV4-3	TRBJ2-3	CASSQDRSWDTQYF	TGCGCCAGCAGCCAAGATAGGAGCTGGGATACGCAGTATTTT
-	TRBD2	TRBV19	TRBJ2-5	CASSIGGRGTSLQTQYF	TGTGCCAGTAGTATAGGCGGCAGAGGGACTAGCTTGCAGACCCAGTACTTC
-	-	TRBV29-1	TRBJ2-2	CSVEGGGELFF	TGCAGCGTTGAGGGGGGAGGGGAGCTGTTTTTT
once	-	TRBV28	TRBJ2-1	CASRARYNEQFF	TGTGCCAGCAGGGCCCGCTACAATGAGCAGTTCTTC
few	-	TRBV11-3	TRBJ2-7	CASSLGGIYEQYF	TGTGCCAGCAGCTTAGGGGGGATCTACGAGCAGTACTTC
few	-	TRBV5-1	TRBJ2-1	CASSFVQGIHNEQFF	TGCGCCAGCAGCTTTGTCCAGGGGATCCACAATGAGCAGTTCTTC
few	-	TRBV4-1	TRBJ2-7	CASSQALPYEQYF	TGCGCCAGCAGCCAAGCTCTGCCCTACGAGCAGTACTTC
-	-	TRBV5-1	TRBJ1-2	CASSLDRALYGYTF	TGCGCCAGCAGCTTGGACAGGGCCTTATATGGCTACACCTTC
-	-	TRBV2	TRBJ2-7	CASSMVGAVSYEQYF	TGTGCCAGCAGTATGGTAGGGGCCGTCTCCTACGAGCAGTACTTC
-	TRBD1	TRBV7-2	TRBJ1-2	CASSLAGQGAANYGYTF	TGTGCCAGCAGCTTAGCGGGGCAGGGGGCTGCTAACTATGGCTACACCTTC
-	-	TRBV25-1	TRBJ2-4	CASSASLDIQYF	TGTGCCAGCAGTGCTAGCCTGGACATTCAGTACTTC
-	TRBD1	TRBV16	TRBJ2-5	CASSPGQEQETQYF	TGTGCCAGCAGCCCGGGACAGGAGCAAGAGACCCAGTACTTC
-	-	TRBV11-2	TRBJ2-2	CASRPPLVGELFF	TGTGCCAGCAGGCCCCCCCTGGTCGGGGAGCTGTTTTTT
-	-	TRBV4-3	TRBJ2-7	CASSQDSGRDGRYEQYF	TGCGCCAGCAGCCAAGATTCGGGCAGGGATGGTAGGTACGAGCAGTACTTC